Following are 21 T cell receptor beta chains from one sample sequenced in a study of shared clonotypes between healthy human individuals. Method: immunoSEQ multiplex PCR; TCRdb's copy keeps in-frame clones and lacks some. The sample contains about 2.3 million clones, more than 80% of which appear only once. Sequenced input: naive CD4+ T cells from PBMCs. Documented subset: CD45RA+ positively selected. These TCRs come from a man aged 18 to 30 in good health. Some clones in this sample may be carry-over from other donors' samples.

The rearrangement joins TRBV19 to TRBJ2-1, with 8 nucleotides matching TRBD2. V trimming: 1 base; J trimming: 5 bases; junction bases outside the gene matches: 16. Germline V gene data show CDR1 as LNHDA and CDR2 as SQIVND (reference sequence). The CDR3 extends over 19 amino acids. In nucleotides, the CDR3 is TGTGCCAGTAGTATAGGGTTCAACCCTCTAGCGGGTGCCCACAATGAGCAGTTCTTC. Its protein product is CASSIGFNPLAGAHNEQFF. Combining the CDR3 with reference TRBV19 and TRBJ2-1 gives the whole variable domain DGGITQSPKYLFRKEGQNVTLSCEQNLNHDAMYWYRQDPGQGLRLIYYSQIVNDFQKGDIAEGYSVSREKKESFPLTVTSAQKNPTAFYLCASSIGFNPLAGAHNEQFFGPGTRLTVL.

This clone was detected only a few times. The chain is built from TRBV7-9 and TRBJ1-2; D gene uncertain. The CDR3 runs to 17 residues. Per the germline V gene, CDR1 is SEHNR and CDR2 is FQNEAQ (reference sequence). The V and J ends lost 0 bases and 4 bases respectively, with 18 bases between them. CDR3 sequence reads: CASSLAGRIPGGYGYTF. The CDR3 DNA follows: TGTGCCAGCAGCTTAGCGGGGAGAATCCCCGGTGGCTATGGCTACACCTTC. Combining the CDR3 with reference TRBV7-9 and TRBJ1-2 gives the whole variable domain DTGVSQNPRHKITKRGQNVTFRCDPISEHNRLYWYRQTLGQGPEFLTYFQNEAQLEKSRLLSDRFSAERPKGSFSTLEIQRTEQGDSAMYLCASSLAGRIPGGYGYTFGSGTRLTVV.

The gene calls are TRBV18 and TRBJ2-3; D is perhaps TRBD2 (6 bases). Germline values: CDR1 KGHSH, CDR2 LQKENI. This CDR3 contains 19 residues. Trimming took 3 bases from V and 0 from J, leaving 22 bases between them. The CDR3 protein is CASSPGAGGLPLSTDTQYF. In nucleotides, the CDR3 is TGTGCCAGCTCACCCGGGGCCGGGGGTCTACCCCTTAGCACAGATACGCAGTATTTT.

The rearrangement links TRBV6-6 to TRBJ2-7; perhaps TRBD1 as D (6 bases). V lost 7 bases, J lost 5 bases, and 21 bases lay in between. The V gene's germline CDR1 is MNHNY and CDR2 SVGAGI (reference sequence). CDR3 length: 15 residues. CDR3 DNA sequence: TGTGCCAGCACAGATACGACAGGAGAAGGGGACGAGCAGTACTTC. Amino acid sequence: CASTDTTGEGDEQYF.

The chain employs TRBV5-1 and TRBJ1-4; TRBD1 might be the D (6 bases). Germline lookup yields CDR1 SGHRS and CDR2 YFSETQ. Trimming shortened V by 4 bases and J by 8 bases, and 15 bases separated the two germline ends. The CDR3 spans 14 residues. The CDR3 DNA follows: TGCGCCAGCAGCGCAAACCCAGGGGTGGAAAAACTGTTTTTT. Its protein is CASSANPGVEKLFF. Filled out from reference TRBV5-1 and TRBJ1-4, the complete variable domain reads KAGVTQTPRYLIKTRGQQVTLSCSPISGHRSVSWYQQTPGQGLQFLFEYFSETQRNKGNFPGRFSGRQFSNSRSEMNVSTLELGDSALYLCASSANPGVEKLFFGSGTQLSVL.

V is TRBV11-2 and J is TRBJ1-1; D is unclear. V lost 1 base, J lost 1 base, and 10 bases lay in between. The CDR3 sequence is 15 residues long. The germline V gene has CDR1 SGHAT and CDR2 FQNNGV. The chain's CDR3 is CASSLGRLPNTEAFF. The CDR3 bases are TGTGCCAGCAGCTTAGGGAGACTGCCGAACACTGAAGCTTTCTTT. Supplemented by reference TRBV11-2 and TRBJ1-1, the full variable domain reads EAGVAQSPRYKIIEKRQSVAFWCNPISGHATLYWYQQILGQGPKLLIQFQNNGVVDDSQLPKDRFSAERLKGVDSTLKIQPAKLEDSAVYLCASSLGRLPNTEAFFGQGTRLTVV.

J is TRBJ2-2 and V is TRBV27; TRBD1 is a possible D gene (6 bases). The V gene lost 6 bases and the J gene lost 0 bases, with 14 bases spanning the gap. CDR1 and CDR2 from the germline V gene are MNHEY and SMNVEV (reference sequence). This CDR3 spans 16 amino acids. The CDR3 is CASRESGTTNTGELFF. Here the CDR3 DNA reads TGTGCCAGCAGGGAATCCGGGACAACGAACACCGGGGAGCTGTTTTTT.

The chain is built from TRBV7-2 and TRBJ2-7; D is undetermined. The CDR3 has 14 residues. Between the trimmed V and J ends, which lost 4 bases and 0 bases, there was a span of 10 bases. The germline V gene has CDR1 SGHTA and CDR2 FQGNSA. The CDR3 sequence: CASSSRRSSYEQYF. DNA for the CDR3: TGTGCCAGCAGCTCGCGACGGTCCTCCTACGAGCAGTACTTC.

The chain has TRBV18 and TRBJ1-3; D gene uncertain. Germline V lookup: CDR1 KGHSH, CDR2 LQKENI. The V and J ends lost 5 bases and 0 bases respectively, with 14 bases between them. The CDR3 length is 16 residues. CDR3 sequence reads: CASSTSPLLSGNTIYF. In DNA, the CDR3 is TGTGCCAGCTCAACTTCACCGCTTCTCTCTGGAAACACCATATATTTT.

The V call is TRBV19, the J call TRBJ1-2; 7 bases fit TRBD1. Germline CDR1 reads LNHDA; CDR2 reads SQIVND (reference sequence). This CDR3 spans 15 amino acids. V shed 7 bases and J 5 bases; nucleotides not matched to a gene: 13. In DNA, the CDR3 is TGTGCCAGTAAGTCCGGGAAGGGGGCCTCGTATGGCTACACCTTC. Amino acids: CASKSGKGASYGYTF.

This clone was recorded once. This chain uses TRBV5-1 with TRBJ2-1; 8 positions agree with TRBD2. The length of the CDR3 is 15 residues. The junction had 10 bases not matched to a gene; V was cut back by 6 bases and J by 5 bases. The germline CDR1 and CDR2 sequences are SGHRS and YFSETQ. CDR3 loop: CASKLSGSFDNEQFF. The CDR3, as DNA: TGCGCCAGCAAACTCAGCGGGAGTTTCGACAATGAGCAGTTCTTC.

This rearrangement joins TRBV6-5 to TRBJ2-7; 9 bases agree with TRBD1. The CDR3 spans 14 residues. Germline CDR1 MNHEY, CDR2 SVGAGI. Trimming removed 7 bases from V and 5 bases from J; junction bases left unmatched: 9. The CDR3 sequence is CASKRGDREDEQYF. CDR3 sequence (DNA): TGTGCCAGCAAAAGGGGGGACAGGGAGGACGAGCAGTACTTC.

V and J are TRBV5-1 and TRBJ2-1, with D perhaps being TRBD1 or TRBD2 (5 bases each). The CDR3 loop spans 18 amino acids. Trimming shortened V by 0 bases and J by 0 bases, and 16 bases separated the two germline ends. Germline lookup yields CDR1 SGHRS and CDR2 YFSETQ. CDR3 nucleotides: TGCGCCAGCAGCTTGGGAGGGGCGGAGGTTCGCTCCTACAATGAGCAGTTCTTC. As protein: CASSLGGAEVRSYNEQFF.

This chain links TRBV28 with TRBJ2-7; D is possibly TRBD1 (5 bases). Trimming left V 6 bases short and J 1 base short, with 16 bases between. CDR1 is MDHEN and CDR2 is SYDVKM in the germline V gene. The CDR3 extends over 15 amino acids. The CDR3 protein is CASRPDTLGSYEQYF. In DNA, the CDR3 is TGTGCCAGCAGACCGGACACCTTAGGGTCCTACGAGCAGTACTTC.

Only one count was recorded for this clone. This chain uses TRBV28 with TRBJ2-5; 10 nucleotides match TRBD2. This CDR3 is 15 amino acids long. The germline CDR1 and CDR2 sequences are MDHEN and SYDVKM. Germline trimming cut 8 bases from V and 5 bases from J; bases unmatched to any gene: 11. The CDR3 loop reads CASLGAGGAEETQYF. DNA of the CDR3: TGTGCCAGCTTAGGAGCGGGAGGGGCGGAGGAGACCCAGTACTTC.

The chain recombines TRBV19 with TRBJ2-1, with 13 bases lining up with TRBD2. There are 15 residues in the CDR3. The V gene end was trimmed by 9 bases and the J gene end by 7 bases; junction bases not matched to a gene: 9. In germline, CDR1 is LNHDA, CDR2 SQIVND (reference sequence). CDR3 in amino acids: CASSLGTSGTNEQFF. Written as DNA, the CDR3 is TGTGCCAGCAGCCTGGGGACTAGCGGGACAAATGAGCAGTTCTTC.

Notes on this clone: Within the sample, other DNA sequences also encode this same CDR3. The genes are TRBV18 and TRBJ2-3, with D unresolved. This CDR3 is 13 amino acids long. The germline V gene encodes CDR1 KGHSH and CDR2 LQKENI. V dropped 1 base and J dropped 3 bases, with 5 bases sitting between them. In DNA form, the CDR3 reads TGTGCCAGCTCACCACGGGTTACAGATACGCAGTATTTT. It encodes CASSPRVTDTQYF.

The chain carries TRBV29-1 and TRBJ2-7, with 7 bases lining up with TRBD2. V lost 3 bases and J lost 6; bases outside the gene matches: 8. The CDR3 is 13 amino acids. CDR1 and CDR2 (germline): SQVTM, ANQGSEA. CDR3 in DNA: TGCAGCGTTGAGGTGAACGGGAGGATCGAGCAGTACTTC. Translating it yields CSVEVNGRIEQYF.

The chain combines TRBV29-1 with TRBJ2-5; D remains ambiguous. The assigned J gene may be wrong: the sequence end matches TRBJ2-7 better. Germline lookup yields CDR1 SQVTM and CDR2 ANQGSEA. The CDR3 has 10 residues. This CDR3 is CSVQQNEQYF. The DNA of the CDR3 is TGCAGCGTTCAACAGAACGAGCAGTACTTC.

This chain links TRBV7-3 with TRBJ2-1, with D maybe TRBD1 (5 bases). The CDR3 covers 16 residues. The germline V and J ends were trimmed by 4 bases and 0 bases, with 13 bases remaining between them. Germline CDR1 SGHTA, CDR2 FQGTGA. The CDR3 sequence is CASSYVGLSSYNEQFF. The CDR3 coding sequence is TGTGCCAGCAGCTACGTGGGGCTGAGCTCCTACAATGAGCAGTTCTTC. Full variable domain (missing parts from reference TRBV7-3 and TRBJ2-1): GAGVSQTPSNKVTEKGKYVELRCDPISGHTALYWYRQSLGQGPEFLIYFQGTGAADDSGLPNDRFFAVRPEGSVSTLKIQRTERGDSAVYLCASSYVGLSSYNEQFFGPGTRLTVL.

The rearrangement joins TRBV2 to TRBJ2-3; 11 bases fit TRBD2. The CDR3 sequence is 17 residues long. The V and J ends lost 6 bases and 3 bases, in that order; junction bases with no gene match: 11. Germline-derived CDR1 and CDR2 are SNHLY and FYNNEI. CDR3: CASSARTSGLKTDTQYF. Here the CDR3 DNA reads TGTGCCAGCAGCGCTCGGACTAGCGGGCTTAAAACAGATACGCAGTATTTT.